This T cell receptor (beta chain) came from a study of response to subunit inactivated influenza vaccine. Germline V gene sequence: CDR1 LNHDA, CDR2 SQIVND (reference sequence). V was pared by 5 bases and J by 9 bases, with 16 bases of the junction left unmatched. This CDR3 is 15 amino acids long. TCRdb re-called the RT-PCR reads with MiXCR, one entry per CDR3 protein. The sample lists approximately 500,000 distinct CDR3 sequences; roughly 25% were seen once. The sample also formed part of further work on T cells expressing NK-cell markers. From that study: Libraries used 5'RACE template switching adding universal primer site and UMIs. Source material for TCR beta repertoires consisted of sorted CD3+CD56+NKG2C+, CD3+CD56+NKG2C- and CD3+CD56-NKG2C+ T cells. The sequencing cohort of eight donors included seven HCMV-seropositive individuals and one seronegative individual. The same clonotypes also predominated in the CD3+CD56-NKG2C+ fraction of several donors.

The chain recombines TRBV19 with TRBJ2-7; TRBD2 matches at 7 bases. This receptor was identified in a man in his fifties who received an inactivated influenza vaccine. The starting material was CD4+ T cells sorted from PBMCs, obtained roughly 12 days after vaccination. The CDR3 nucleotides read TGTGCCAGTAGTTCCAGCGGGGCGACTAAAGCGGCGCAGTACTTC. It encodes CASSSSGATKAAQYF.